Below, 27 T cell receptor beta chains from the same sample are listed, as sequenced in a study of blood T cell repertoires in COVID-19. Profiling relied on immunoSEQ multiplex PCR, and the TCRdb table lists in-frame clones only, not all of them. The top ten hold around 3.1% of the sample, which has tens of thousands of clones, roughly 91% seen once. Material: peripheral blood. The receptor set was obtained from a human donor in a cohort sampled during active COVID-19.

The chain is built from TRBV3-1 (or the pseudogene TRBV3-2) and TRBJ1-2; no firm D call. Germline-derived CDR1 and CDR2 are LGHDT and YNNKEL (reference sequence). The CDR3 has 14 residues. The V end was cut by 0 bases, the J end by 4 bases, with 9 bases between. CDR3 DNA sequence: TGTGCCAGCAGCCAAGATACACATTCCTATGGCTACACCTTC. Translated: CASSQDTHSYGYTF.

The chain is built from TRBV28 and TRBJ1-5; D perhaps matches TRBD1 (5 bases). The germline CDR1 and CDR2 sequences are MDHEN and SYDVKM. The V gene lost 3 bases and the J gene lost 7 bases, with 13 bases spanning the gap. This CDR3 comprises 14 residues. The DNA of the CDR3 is TGTGCCAGCAGTTTCGGGGGGAGTGGACAGCCCCAGCATTTT. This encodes CASSFGGSGQPQHF. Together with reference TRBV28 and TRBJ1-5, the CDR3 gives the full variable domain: DVKVTQSSRYLVKRTGEKVFLECVQDMDHENMFWYRQDPGLGLRLIYFSYDVKMKEKGDIPEGYSVSREKKERFSLILESASTNQTSMYLCASSFGGSGQPQHFGDGTRLSIL.

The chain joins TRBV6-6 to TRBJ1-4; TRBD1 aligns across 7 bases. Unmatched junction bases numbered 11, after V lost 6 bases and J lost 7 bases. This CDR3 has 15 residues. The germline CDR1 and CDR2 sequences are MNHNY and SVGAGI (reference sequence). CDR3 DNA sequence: TGTGCCAGCAGAGAACAGGGGTTGTGGAGTGAAAAACTGTTTTTT. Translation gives CASREQGLWSEKLFF.

In nucleotides, the CDR3 is TGCAGCGTTGGACCCGGGACTAGCGGAGACTACAATGAGCAGTTCTTC. Protein sequence: CSVGPGTSGDYNEQFF. This chain uses TRBV29-1 with TRBJ2-1, with 11 bases fitting TRBD2. Germline values: CDR1 SQVTM, CDR2 ANQGSEA. This CDR3 comprises 16 residues. V shed 4 bases and J 3 bases; nucleotides not matched to a gene: 8.

CDR3 in amino acids: CASSPRDSTDTEAFF. The CDR3 DNA sequence: TGCGCCAGCAGCCCAAGGGACAGTACAGACACTGAAGCTTTCTTT. The chain uses TRBV5-1 and TRBJ1-1; 7 nucleotides match TRBD1. V shed 4 bases and J 3 bases; nucleotides not matched to a gene: 9. Germline assignment: CDR1 SGHRS and CDR2 YFSETQ. The CDR3 is 15 amino acids.

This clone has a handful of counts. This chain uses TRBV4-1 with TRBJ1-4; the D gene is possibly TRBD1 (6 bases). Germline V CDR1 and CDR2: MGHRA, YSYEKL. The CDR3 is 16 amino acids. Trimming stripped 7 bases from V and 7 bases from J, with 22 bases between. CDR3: CASTKDRGGVGEKLFF. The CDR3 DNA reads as TGCGCCAGCACCAAAGATCGGGGGGGCGTGGGTGAAAAACTGTTTTTT.

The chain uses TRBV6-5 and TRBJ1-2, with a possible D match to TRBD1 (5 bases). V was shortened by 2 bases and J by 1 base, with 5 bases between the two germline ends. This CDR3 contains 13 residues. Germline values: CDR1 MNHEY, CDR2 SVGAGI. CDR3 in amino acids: CASSYDSNYGYTF. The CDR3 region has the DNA TGTGCCAGCAGTTACGACAGTAACTATGGCTACACCTTC.

Written as DNA, the CDR3 is TGTGCCAGCAGCTCCCCCCGGGGAGGGAGGACTGAAGCTTTCTTT. It translates to CASSSPRGGRTEAFF. This rearrangement joins TRBV7-9 to TRBJ1-1; D uncertain. This CDR3 has 15 residues. Germline CDR1 reads SEHNR; CDR2 reads FQNEAQ (reference sequence). V was trimmed by 4 bases and J by 5 bases, leaving 17 bases between them.

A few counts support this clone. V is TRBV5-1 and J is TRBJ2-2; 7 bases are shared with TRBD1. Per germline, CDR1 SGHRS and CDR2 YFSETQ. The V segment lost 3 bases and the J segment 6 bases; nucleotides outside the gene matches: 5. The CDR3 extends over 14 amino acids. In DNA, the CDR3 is TGCGCCAGCAGCTCTACAGGGGTCGCCGGGGAGCTGTTTTTT. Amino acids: CASSSTGVAGELFF.

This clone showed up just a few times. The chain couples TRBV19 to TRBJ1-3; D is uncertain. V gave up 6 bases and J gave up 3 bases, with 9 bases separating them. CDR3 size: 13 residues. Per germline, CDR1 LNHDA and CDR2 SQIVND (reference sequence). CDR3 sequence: CASRTMGGNTIYF. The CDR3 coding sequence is TGTGCCAGTAGGACTATGGGTGGAAACACCATATATTTT.

CDR3 coding DNA: TGTGCCAGTAGCCCCTCCGGGACAGGGGGGTACGAGCAGTACTTC. This encodes CASSPSGTGGYEQYF. This rearrangement joins TRBV19 to TRBJ2-7; 11 bases match TRBD1. Germline loops: CDR1 LNHDA, CDR2 SQIVND (reference sequence). This CDR3 is 15 amino acids long. The trim removed 6 bases at V and 4 bases at J, leaving 8 bases unmatched.

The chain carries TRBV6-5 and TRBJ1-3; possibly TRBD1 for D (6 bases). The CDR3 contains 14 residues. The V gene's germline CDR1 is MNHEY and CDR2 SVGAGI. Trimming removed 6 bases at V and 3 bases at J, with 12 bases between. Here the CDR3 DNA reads TGTGCCAGCAGCCCACAGGGTTTTGGAAACACCATATATTTT. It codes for CASSPQGFGNTIYF.

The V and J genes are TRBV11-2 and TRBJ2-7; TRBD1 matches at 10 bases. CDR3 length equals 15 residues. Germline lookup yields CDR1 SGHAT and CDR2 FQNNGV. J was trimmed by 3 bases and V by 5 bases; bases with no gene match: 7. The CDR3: CASSTRDRGHYEQYF. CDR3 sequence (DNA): TGTGCCAGCAGCACCCGGGACAGGGGCCACTACGAGCAGTACTTC.

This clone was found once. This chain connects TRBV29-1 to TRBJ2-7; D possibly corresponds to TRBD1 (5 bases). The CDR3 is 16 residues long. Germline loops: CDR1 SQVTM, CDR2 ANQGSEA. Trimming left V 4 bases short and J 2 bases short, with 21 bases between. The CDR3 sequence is CSVGGSLTKLPYEQYF. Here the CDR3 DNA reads TGCAGCGTTGGGGGCAGCCTAACGAAGCTGCCCTACGAGCAGTACTTC.

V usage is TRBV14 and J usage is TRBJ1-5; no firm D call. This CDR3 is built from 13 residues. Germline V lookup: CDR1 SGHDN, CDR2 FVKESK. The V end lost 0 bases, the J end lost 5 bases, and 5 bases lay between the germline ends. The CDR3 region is CASSQERDQPQHF. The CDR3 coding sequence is TGTGCCAGCAGCCAAGAGCGGGATCAGCCCCAGCATTTT.

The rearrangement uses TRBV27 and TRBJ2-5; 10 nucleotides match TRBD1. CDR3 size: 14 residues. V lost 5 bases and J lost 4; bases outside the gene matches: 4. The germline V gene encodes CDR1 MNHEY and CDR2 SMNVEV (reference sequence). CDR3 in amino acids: CASSTRTGGETQYF. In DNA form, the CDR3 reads TGTGCCAGCAGTACTCGGACAGGGGGAGAGACCCAGTACTTC.

The CDR3 nucleotides read TGTGCCAGCAGCCCCCACGGGAGGGCCACCGGGGAGCTGTTTTTT. Translated, it gives CASSPHGRATGELFF. The rearrangement uses TRBV13 and TRBJ2-2; 8 bases line up with TRBD2. This CDR3 comprises 15 residues. Looked up from germline, CDR1 is PRHDT and CDR2 is FYEKMQ (reference sequence). The junction had 6 bases not matched to a gene; V was cut back by 5 bases and J by 4 bases.

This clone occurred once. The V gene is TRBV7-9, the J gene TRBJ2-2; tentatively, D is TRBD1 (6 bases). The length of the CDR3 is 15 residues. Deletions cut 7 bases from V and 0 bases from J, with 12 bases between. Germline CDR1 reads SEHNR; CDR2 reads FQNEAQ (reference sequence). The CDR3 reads CASIRGGANTGELFF. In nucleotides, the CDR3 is TGTGCCAGCATCCGAGGGGGAGCGAACACCGGGGAGCTGTTTTTT.

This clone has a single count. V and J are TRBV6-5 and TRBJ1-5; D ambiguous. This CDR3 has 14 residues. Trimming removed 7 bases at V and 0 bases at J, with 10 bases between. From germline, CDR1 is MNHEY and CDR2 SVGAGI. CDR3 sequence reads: CASNPAGSNQPQHF. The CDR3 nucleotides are TGTGCCAGCAACCCGGCGGGTAGCAATCAGCCCCAGCATTTT.

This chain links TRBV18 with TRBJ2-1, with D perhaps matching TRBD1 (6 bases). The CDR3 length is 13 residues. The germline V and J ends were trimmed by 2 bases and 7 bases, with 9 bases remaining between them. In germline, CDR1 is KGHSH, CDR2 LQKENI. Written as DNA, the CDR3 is TGTGCCAGCTCACCATTACAGGGTAATGAGCAGTTCTTC. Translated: CASSPLQGNEQFF.

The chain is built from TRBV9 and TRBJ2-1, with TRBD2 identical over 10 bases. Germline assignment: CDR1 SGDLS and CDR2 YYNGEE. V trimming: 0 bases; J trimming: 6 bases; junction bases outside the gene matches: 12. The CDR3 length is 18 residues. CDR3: CASSVGSTAGGLGNEQFF. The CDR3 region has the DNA TGTGCCAGCAGCGTAGGAAGTACAGCGGGAGGGCTTGGCAATGAGCAGTTCTTC.

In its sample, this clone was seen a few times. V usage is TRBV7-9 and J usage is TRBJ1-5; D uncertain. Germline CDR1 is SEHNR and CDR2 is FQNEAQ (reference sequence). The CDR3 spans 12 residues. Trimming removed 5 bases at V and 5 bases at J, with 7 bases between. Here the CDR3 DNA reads TGTGCCAGCAGCCGGGATGATCAGCCCCAGCATTTT. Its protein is CASSRDDQPQHF.

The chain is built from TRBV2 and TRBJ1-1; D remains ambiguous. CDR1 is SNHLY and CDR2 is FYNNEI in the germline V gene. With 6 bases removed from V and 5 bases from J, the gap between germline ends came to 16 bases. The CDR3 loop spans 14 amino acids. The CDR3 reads CASSVQTTRTEAFF. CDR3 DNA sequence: TGTGCCAGCAGCGTACAGACTACACGGACTGAAGCTTTCTTT.

CDR3 sequence: CASSPQKGARGGYTF. Here the CDR3 DNA reads TGTGCCAGCAGCCCCCAGAAGGGGGCGCGAGGTGGCTACACCTTC. This chain links TRBV13 with TRBJ1-2; TRBD1 matches at 7 bases. This CDR3 has 15 amino acids. Germline CDR1 is PRHDT and CDR2 is FYEKMQ (reference sequence). After removal of 5 bases from V and 7 bases from J, the junction contained 13 bases not matched to a gene.

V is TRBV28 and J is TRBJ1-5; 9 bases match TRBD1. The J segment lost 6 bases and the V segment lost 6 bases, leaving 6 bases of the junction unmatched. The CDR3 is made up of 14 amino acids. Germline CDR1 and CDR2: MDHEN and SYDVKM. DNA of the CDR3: TGTGCCAGCAGGGACAGGGGTATTAGTCAGCCCCAGCATTTT. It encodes CASRDRGISQPQHF.

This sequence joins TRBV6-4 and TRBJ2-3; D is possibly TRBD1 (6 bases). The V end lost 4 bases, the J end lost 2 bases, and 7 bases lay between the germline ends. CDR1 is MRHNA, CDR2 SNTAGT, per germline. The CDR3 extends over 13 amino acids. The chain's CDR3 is CASSAGDTDTQYF. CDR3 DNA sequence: TGTGCCAGCAGTGCAGGGGACACAGATACGCAGTATTTT.

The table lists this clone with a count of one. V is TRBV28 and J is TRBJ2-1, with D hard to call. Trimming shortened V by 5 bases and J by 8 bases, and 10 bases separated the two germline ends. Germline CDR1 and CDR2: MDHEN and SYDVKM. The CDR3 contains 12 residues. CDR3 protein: CASSLQTDEQFF. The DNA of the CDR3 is TGTGCCAGCAGTCTCCAGACTGATGAGCAGTTCTTC.